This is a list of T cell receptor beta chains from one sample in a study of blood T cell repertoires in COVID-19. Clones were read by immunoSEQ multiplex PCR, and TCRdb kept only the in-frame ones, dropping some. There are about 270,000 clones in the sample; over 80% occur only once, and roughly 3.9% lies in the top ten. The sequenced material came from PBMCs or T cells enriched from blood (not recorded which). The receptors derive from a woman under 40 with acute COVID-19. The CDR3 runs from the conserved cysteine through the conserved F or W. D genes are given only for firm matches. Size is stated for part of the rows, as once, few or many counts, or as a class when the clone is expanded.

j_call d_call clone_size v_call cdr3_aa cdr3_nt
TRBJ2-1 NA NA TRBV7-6 CASSPGYSYNEQFF TGTGCCAGCAGCCCGGGGTATTCTTACAATGAGCAGTTCTTC
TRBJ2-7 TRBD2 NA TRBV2 CASSVGTSGVYEQYF TGTGCCAGCAGTGTTGGGACTAGCGGGGTATACGAGCAGTACTTC
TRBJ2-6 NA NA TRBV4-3 CASSQETGSGANVLTF TGCGCCAGCAGCCAAGAAACCGGCTCTGGGGCCAACGTCCTGACTTTC
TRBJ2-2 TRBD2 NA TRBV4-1 CASSQDSPSGARAGELFF TGCGCCAGCAGCCAAGATTCCCCTAGCGGGGCGAGGGCCGGGGAGCTGTTTTTT
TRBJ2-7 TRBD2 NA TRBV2 CASAARAGESEQYF TGTGCCAGCGCGGCTCGCGCGGGAGAATCCGAGCAGTACTTC
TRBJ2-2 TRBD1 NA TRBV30 CAWGDRGRTGELFF TGTGCCTGGGGGGACAGGGGTAGAACCGGGGAGCTGTTTTTT
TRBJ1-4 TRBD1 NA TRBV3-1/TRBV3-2 CASSKQGVYEKLFF TGTGCCAGCAGCAAACAGGGGGTATATGAAAAACTGTTTTTT
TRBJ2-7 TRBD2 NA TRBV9 CASSLGLAGRGDEQYF TGTGCCAGCAGCTTAGGGCTAGCGGGACGAGGGGACGAGCAGTACTTC
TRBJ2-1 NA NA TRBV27 CASALDGNSYNEQFF TGTGCCAGCGCCTTAGACGGGAACTCCTACAATGAGCAGTTCTTC
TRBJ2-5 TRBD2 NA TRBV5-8 CASSLPGRGLETQYF TGTGCCAGCAGCCTTCCAGGGCGGGGGTTGGAGACCCAGTACTTC
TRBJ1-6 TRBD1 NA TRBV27 CASSLSGQGFSPLHF TGTGCCAGCAGTTTATCGGGACAGGGTTTTTCACCCCTCCACTTT
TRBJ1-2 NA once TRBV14 CASSQETWTDGYTF TGTGCCAGCAGCCAAGAAACGTGGACAGATGGCTACACCTTC
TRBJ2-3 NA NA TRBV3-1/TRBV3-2 CASSQSSGTQYF TGTGCCAGCAGCCAGAGTTCTGGTACGCAGTATTTT
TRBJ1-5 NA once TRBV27 CASSTGSNQPQHF TGTGCCAGCAGTACAGGTAGCAATCAGCCCCAGCATTTT
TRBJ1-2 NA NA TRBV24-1 CATSGHWEPYGYTF TGTGCCACCAGTGGTCATTGGGAGCCCTATGGCTACACCTTC
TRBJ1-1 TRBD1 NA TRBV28 CASSTPQGLTEAFF TGTGCCAGCAGTACACCACAGGGGCTCACTGAAGCTTTCTTT
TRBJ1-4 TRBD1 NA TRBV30 CAWSNGQGSNEKLFF TGTGCCTGGAGTAACGGACAGGGTTCTAATGAAAAACTGTTTTTT
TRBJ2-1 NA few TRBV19 CASRPFSSYNEQFF TGTGCCAGTAGACCCTTTAGCTCCTACAATGAGCAGTTCTTC
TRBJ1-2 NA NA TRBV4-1 CASSQRGGVNYGYTF TGCGCCAGCAGCCAAAGGGGCGGGGTTAACTATGGCTACACCTTC
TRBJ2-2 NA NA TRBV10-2 CASTWDWRGELFF TGCGCCAGCACCTGGGACTGGCGGGGGGAGCTGTTTTTT
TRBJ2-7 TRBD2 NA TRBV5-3 CARSPLLAGDSFCEQYF TGTGCCAGAAGCCCCCTGCTAGCGGGAGACTCGTTCTGCGAGCAGTACTTC
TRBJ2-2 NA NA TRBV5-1 CASSSQLALTNTGELFF TGCGCCAGCAGCAGCCAGCTAGCCCTGACGAACACCGGGGAGCTGTTTTTT
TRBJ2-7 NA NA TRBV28 CASCKRAGIDYEQYF TGTGCCAGCTGTAAGAGGGCGGGGATAGACTACGAGCAGTACTTC
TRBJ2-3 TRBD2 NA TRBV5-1 CASSIAGDPTDTQYF TGCGCCAGCAGTATAGCGGGAGACCCCACAGATACGCAGTATTTT
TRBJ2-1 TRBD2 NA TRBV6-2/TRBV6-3 CASSYPMGLAGGSYNEQFF TGTGCCAGCAGTTACCCTATGGGACTAGCGGGAGGGTCCTACAATGAGCAGTTCTTC
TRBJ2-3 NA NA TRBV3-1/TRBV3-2 CASSQVSGGTDTQYF TGTGCCAGCAGCCAAGTCAGCGGAGGCACAGATACGCAGTATTTT
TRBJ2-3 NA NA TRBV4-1 CASSQPFRGYTDTQYF TGCGCCAGCAGCCAACCCTTTCGGGGGTACACAGATACGCAGTATTTT
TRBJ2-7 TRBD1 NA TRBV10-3 CAIIPGQVGEQYF TGTGCCATCATACCGGGACAGGTGGGCGAGCAGTACTTC
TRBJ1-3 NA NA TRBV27 CASSLRGGLGNTIYF TGTGCCAGCAGTTTAAGGGGGGGGCTTGGAAACACCATATATTTT
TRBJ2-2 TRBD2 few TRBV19 CASRASGNTGELFF TGTGCCAGCCGGGCTAGCGGGAACACCGGGGAGCTGTTTTTT
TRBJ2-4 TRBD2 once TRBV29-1 CSVEGETSGRTGAKNIQYF TGCAGCGTTGAGGGGGAGACTAGCGGGAGAACGGGGGCCAAAAACATTCAGTACTTC
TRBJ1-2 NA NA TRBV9 CASSLGGANYGYTF TGTGCCAGCAGCCTGGGGGGGGCGAACTATGGCTACACCTTC
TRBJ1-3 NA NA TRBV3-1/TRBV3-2 CASSQVPGSGNTIYF TGTGCCAGCAGCCAAGTTCCAGGCTCTGGAAACACCATATATTTT
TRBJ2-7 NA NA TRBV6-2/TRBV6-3 CASSPRDYEQYF TGTGCCAGCAGCCCGAGAGACTACGAGCAGTACTTC
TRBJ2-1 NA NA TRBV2 CASSGDTEYYNEQFF TGTGCCAGCAGTGGCGACACGGAATATTACAATGAGCAGTTCTTC
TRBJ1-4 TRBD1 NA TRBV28 CASSSGGGEEKLFF TGTGCCAGCAGTTCAGGAGGGGGCGAGGAAAAACTGTTTTTT
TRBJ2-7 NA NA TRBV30 CAWSVFDSEYEQYF TGTGCCTGGAGTGTATTCGACAGTGAGTACGAGCAGTACTTC
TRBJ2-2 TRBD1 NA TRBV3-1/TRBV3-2 CASSFQGQGRTGELFF TGTGCCAGCAGCTTCCAGGGACAGGGCCGGACCGGGGAGCTGTTTTTT
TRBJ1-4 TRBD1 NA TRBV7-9 CASSRQGGEKLFF TGTGCCAGCAGCCGACAGGGCGGTGAAAAACTGTTTTTT
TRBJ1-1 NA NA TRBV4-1 CASSQGRGVANTEAFF TGCGCCAGCAGCCAAGGCAGGGGAGTGGCAAACACTGAAGCTTTCTTT
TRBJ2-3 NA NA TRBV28 CASSQYSGTDTQYF TGTGCCAGCAGCCAATACTCCGGCACAGATACGCAGTATTTT
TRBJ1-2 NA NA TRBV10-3 CAIVTENYGYTF TGTGCCATCGTAACAGAGAACTATGGCTACACCTTC
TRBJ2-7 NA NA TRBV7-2 CASSLSYEQYF TGTGCCAGCAGTCTCTCCTACGAGCAGTACTTC
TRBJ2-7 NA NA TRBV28 CASSPELAKNYEQYF TGTGCCAGCAGCCCCGAGCTAGCGAAGAACTACGAGCAGTACTTC
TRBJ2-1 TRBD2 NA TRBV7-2 CASSLTGTSGSRNEQFF TGTGCCAGCAGCTTAACCGGGACTAGCGGGAGTAGGAATGAGCAGTTCTTC
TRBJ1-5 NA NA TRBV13 CASSLVKHSNQPQHF TGTGCCAGCAGCTTAGTCAAACATAGCAATCAGCCCCAGCATTTT
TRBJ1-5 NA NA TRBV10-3 CAISESGGRQPQHF TGTGCCATCAGTGAGTCAGGGGGAAGACAGCCCCAGCATTTT
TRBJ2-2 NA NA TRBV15 CATSRDLEGTGELFF TGTGCCACCAGCAGAGATTTGGAGGGGACCGGGGAGCTGTTTTTT
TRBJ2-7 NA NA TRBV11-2 CASSLGHSSYEQYF TGTGCCAGCAGCTTGGGCCACAGCTCCTACGAGCAGTACTTC
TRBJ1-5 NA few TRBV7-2 CASSLDGTSYSNQPQHF TGTGCCAGCAGCTTAGACGGGACATCTTATAGCAATCAGCCCCAGCATTTT
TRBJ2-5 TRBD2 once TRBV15 CATSRAGSGSLETQYF TGTGCCACCAGCAGAGCGGGTAGCGGGAGTTTAGAGACCCAGTACTTC
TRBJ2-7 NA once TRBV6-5 CASSYSEGRPYEQYF TGTGCCAGCAGTTACTCGGAGGGGCGGCCCTACGAGCAGTACTTC
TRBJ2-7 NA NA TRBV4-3 CASSQSSVIGSYEQYF TGCGCCAGCAGCCAATCTAGCGTTATCGGGTCATACGAGCAGTACTTC